The next 20 T cell receptor beta chains were all read from a single sample in a study of T-cell reconstitution after alpha-beta-depleted transplantation in children. Library preparation (for TCRbeta) was performed with unique molecular identifiers. TCRdb ran MiXCR on the PCR reads and lists one entry per CDR3 protein. Here the sample spans 200,000 to 250,000 distinct CDR3 sequences, approximately 7% being singletons. Source: PBMCs, taken before TCRalphabeta/CD19-depleted stem cell transplant. These TCRs come from a boy under 10 years old with acute lymphoblastic leukemia, due to receive a stem cell transplant.

This clonotype was seen repeatedly, ten times or more. The V and J genes are TRBV29-1 and TRBJ1-4, with 8 bases aligning to TRBD1. Germline V CDR1 and CDR2: SQVTM, ANQGSEA. Trimming removed 0 bases from V and 8 bases from J; junction bases left unmatched: 8. The CDR3 extends over 15 amino acids. The CDR3 reads CSVEDLSGGGEKLFF. CDR3 nucleotide sequence: TGCAGCGTTGAAGATCTTTCAGGGGGCGGCGAAAAACTGTTTTTT.

The sample holds many counts of this clonotype. V usage is TRBV28 and J usage is TRBJ2-5; 9 nucleotides line up with TRBD2. The length of the CDR3 is 15 residues. The germline V gene has CDR1 MDHEN and CDR2 SYDVKM. V dropped 5 bases and J dropped 3; count of bases not matched to a gene: 7. CDR3 nucleotide sequence: TGTGCCAGCAGTACGACGCGGGGGGGCGAAGAGACCCAGTACTTC. Amino acid sequence: CASSTTRGGEETQYF.

This clonotype has more than one count but fewer than ten. The chain joins TRBV30 to TRBJ2-6, with D possibly TRBD1 on 6 matching bases. The V and J ends lost 3 bases and 0 bases respectively, with 12 bases between them. Germline V gene data show CDR1 as GTSNPN and CDR2 as SVGIG (reference sequence). The CDR3 is 16 amino acids. The CDR3 protein is CAWSYRVGSGANVLTF. The CDR3 DNA reads as TGTGCCTGGAGCTACAGGGTGGGCTCTGGGGCCAACGTCCTGACTTTC. Drawing the rest from reference TRBV30 and TRBJ2-6, the complete variable domain is SQTIHQWPATLVQPVGSPLSLECTVEGTSNPNLYWYRQAAGRGLQLLFYSVGIGQISSEVPQNLSASRPQDRQFILSSKKLLLSDSGFYLCAWSYRVGSGANVLTFGAGSRLTVL.

There are a few counts of this clonotype. The chain is built from TRBV10-2 and TRBJ2-7; TRBD2 aligns across 7 bases. Germline CDR1 reads WSHSY; CDR2 reads SAAADI. CDR3 length: 15 residues. V gave up 0 bases and J gave up 3 bases; unmatched junction bases: 5. CDR3 DNA: TGCGCCAGCAGTGAGTCTGCGGGGGTGGTCTACGAGCAGTACTTC. Translation: CASSESAGVVYEQYF.

This clonotype was counted many times. The chain recombines TRBV3-1 with TRBJ1-5; a possible D gene is TRBD1 (6 bases). The CDR3 length is 15 residues. The germline gives CDR1 LGHDT, CDR2 YNNKEL (reference sequence). V was cut by 4 bases and J by 5 bases, with 15 bases left in between. The CDR3 sequence is CASSPSGQGYQPQHF. DNA of the CDR3: TGTGCCAGCAGCCCCTCCGGGCAGGGGTATCAGCCCCAGCATTTT. Drawing the rest from reference TRBV3-1 and TRBJ1-5, the complete variable domain is DTAVSQTPKYLVTQMGNDKSIKCEQNLGHDTMYWYKQDSKKFLKIMFSYNNKELIINETVPNRFSPKSPDKAHLNLHINSLELGDSAVYFCASSPSGQGYQPQHFGDGTRLSIL.

At least ten counts were recorded for this clonotype. DNA of the CDR3: TGTGCCAGCATTCCAACAGGGGGGTCGAGGACCGGGGAGCTGTTTTTT. It yields the protein CASIPTGGSRTGELFF. This chain links TRBV12-3 or TRBV12-4 with TRBJ2-2, with 8 bases fitting TRBD1. Trimming took 7 bases from V and 5 from J; bases not matched to a gene: 12. The CDR3 is 16 amino acids.

This clonotype came up many times. The rearrangement uses TRBV29-1 and TRBJ1-4; no firm D call. Trimming cost V 4 bases and J 8 bases, with 11 bases left between them. CDR3 length equals 12 residues. Germline lookup yields CDR1 SQVTM and CDR2 ANQGSEA. The CDR3 DNA sequence: TGCAGCGTTGTCACGGCGTACGAAAAACTGTTTTTT. It is translated as CSVVTAYEKLFF.

In this sample, this clonotype turned up many times. The chain combines TRBV7-9 with TRBJ2-2, with a weak D call TRBD2 (5 bases). The CDR3 is 16 residues long. Germline-derived CDR1 and CDR2 are SEHNR and FQNEAQ (reference sequence). V dropped 7 bases and J dropped 3 bases, with 18 bases sitting between them. As DNA, the CDR3 is TGTGCCAGCACCCCCTCGGCCCGGGAAGACACCGGGGAGCTGTTTTTT. Encoded protein: CASTPSAREDTGELFF.

At least ten counts were recorded for this clonotype. The V call is TRBV24-1, the J call TRBJ2-6; TRBD2 agrees at 7 bases. CDR1 and CDR2 (germline): KGHDR, SFDVKD. The trim removed 3 bases at V and 4 bases at J, leaving 5 bases unmatched. This CDR3 is built from 16 residues. This CDR3 is CATSDRGGSGANVLTF. CDR3 DNA sequence: TGTGCCACCAGTGATCGCGGGGGTTCCGGGGCCAACGTCCTGACTTTC.

The rearrangement joins TRBV28 to TRBJ2-3; D may match TRBD1 or TRBD2 (5 bases each). V was cut by 6 bases and J by 2 bases, with 15 bases left in between. This CDR3 has 15 amino acids. Germline assignment: CDR1 MDHEN and CDR2 SYDVKM. The chain's CDR3 is CASRAPGPITDTQYF. Written as DNA, the CDR3 is TGTGCCAGCAGAGCTCCGGGACCTATCACAGATACGCAGTATTTT.

This clonotype was observed a few times. This chain uses TRBV7-2 with TRBJ1-6, with D uncertain. V was shortened by 5 bases and J by 10 bases, with 15 bases between the two germline ends. The CDR3 runs 14 residues. CDR1 and CDR2 (germline): SGHTA, FQGNSA. The CDR3 is CASSEPRYRSPLHF. CDR3 coding DNA: TGTGCCAGCAGCGAGCCCCGATATCGGTCACCCCTCCACTTT.

This clonotype showed up just a few times. V and J are TRBV28 and TRBJ1-2; D not certain. The germline CDR1 and CDR2 sequences are MDHEN and SYDVKM. The CDR3 runs 14 residues. V lost 1 base, J lost 3 bases, and 9 bases lay in between. The CDR3 DNA reads as TGTGCCAGCAGTTTATCAGGACTTTACTATGGCTACACCTTC. This sequence encodes CASSLSGLYYGYTF.

This clonotype was counted many times. The chain uses TRBV28 and TRBJ2-7, with 7 bases identical to TRBD1. The CDR3 is 14 amino acids. Germline CDR1 and CDR2: MDHEN and SYDVKM. V dropped 3 bases and J dropped 4; count of bases not matched to a gene: 6. The CDR3 protein is CASSFKGALYEQYF. DNA for the CDR3: TGTGCCAGCAGTTTTAAGGGGGCATTGTACGAGCAGTACTTC.

This chain joins TRBV21-1 and TRBJ2-2. TRBV21-1 constitutes a pseudogene. The CDR3 totals 16 residues. The CDR3 nucleotides read TGTGCCAGCAGCAAAATCGACTTCCAACCCTCCGGGGAGCTGTTTTTT. Its protein is CASSKIDFQPSGELFF.

This clonotype was counted many times. The V gene is TRBV7-9, the J gene TRBJ1-6, with a possible D match to TRBD1 (6 bases). The V and J ends lost 5 bases and 7 bases respectively, with 18 bases between them. Germline V gives CDR1 SEHNR, CDR2 FQNEAQ (reference sequence). The CDR3 runs 16 residues. This chain's CDR3 is CASSQTTGRGNSPLHF. In nucleotides, the CDR3 is TGTGCCAGCAGCCAGACGACAGGTCGGGGCAATTCACCCCTCCACTTT.

At least ten counts were recorded for this clonotype. The rearrangement links TRBV2 to TRBJ2-7; no clear D gene. CDR1 is SNHLY, CDR2 FYNNEI, per germline. Trimming removed 3 bases from V and 2 bases from J, with 11 bases in between. This CDR3 spans 14 amino acids. This CDR3 reads CASSDWPATYEQYF. The CDR3 DNA reads TGTGCCAGCAGTGATTGGCCGGCCACCTACGAGCAGTACTTC.

This clonotype was detected many times. The gene calls are TRBV7-2 and TRBJ2-3; D remains unclear. Per the germline V gene, CDR1 is SGHTA and CDR2 is FQGNSA. This CDR3 has 13 residues. V lost 2 bases and J 7 bases, leaving 10 bases between the germline ends. The CDR3 reads CASSLSVENTQYF. The DNA for the CDR3 is TGTGCCAGCAGCTTATCTGTCGAGAATACGCAGTATTTT.

The chain links TRBV5-1 to TRBJ2-2; 8 nucleotides align to TRBD1. J lost 1 base, V lost 4 bases, and 9 bases had no gene match. Germline CDR1 reads SGHRS; CDR2 reads YFSETQ. This CDR3 has 17 amino acids. CDR3 amino acids: CASSGGYGTGNTGELFF. In nucleotides, the CDR3 is TGCGCCAGCAGCGGAGGGTACGGGACAGGGAACACCGGGGAGCTGTTTTTT. The entire variable domain, with the rest obtained from reference TRBV5-1 and TRBJ2-2, is as follows: KAGVTQTPRYLIKTRGQQVTLSCSPISGHRSVSWYQQTPGQGLQFLFEYFSETQRNKGNFPGRFSGRQFSNSRSEMNVSTLELGDSALYLCASSGGYGTGNTGELFFGEGSRLTVL.

This clonotype was observed many times. This may be a read error, as it is one base from a much larger clone. The chain has TRBV20-1 and TRBJ2-1, with D unresolved. This CDR3 region has 14 residues. V dropped 3 bases and J dropped 0 bases, with 9 bases sitting between them. The germline gives CDR1 DFQATT, CDR2 SNEGSKA (reference sequence). The CDR3 loop reads CSASDPSSYNEQFF. CDR3 bases: TGCAGTGCTAGCGACCCAAGCTCCTACAATGAGCAGTTCTTC.

This clonotype was detected ten times or more. This chain joins TRBV5-6 and TRBJ2-1, with 7 bases matching TRBD2. Germline loops: CDR1 SGHDT, CDR2 YYEEEE. V shed 0 bases and J 6 bases; nucleotides not matched to a gene: 6. This CDR3 is 15 amino acids long. Here the CDR3 reads CASSLGGRAGNEQFF. The DNA of the CDR3 is TGTGCCAGCAGCTTGGGAGGGAGGGCCGGCAATGAGCAGTTCTTC.